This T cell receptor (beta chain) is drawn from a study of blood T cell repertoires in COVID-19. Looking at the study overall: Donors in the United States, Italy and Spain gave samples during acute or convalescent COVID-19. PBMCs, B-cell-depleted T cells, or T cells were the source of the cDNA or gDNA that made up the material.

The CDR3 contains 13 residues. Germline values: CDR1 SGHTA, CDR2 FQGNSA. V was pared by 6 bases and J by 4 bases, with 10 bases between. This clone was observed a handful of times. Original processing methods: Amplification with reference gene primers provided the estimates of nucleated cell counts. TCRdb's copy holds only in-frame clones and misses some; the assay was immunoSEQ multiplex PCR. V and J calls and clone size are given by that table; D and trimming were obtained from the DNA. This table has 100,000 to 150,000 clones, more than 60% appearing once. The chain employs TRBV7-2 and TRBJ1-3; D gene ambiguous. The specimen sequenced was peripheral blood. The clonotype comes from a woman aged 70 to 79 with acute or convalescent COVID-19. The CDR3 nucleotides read TGTGCCAGCAGTCCAAGCGCCGGAAACACCATATATTTT. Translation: CASSPSAGNTIYF.